This TCR beta chain was recorded in a study of CD8+ T cells in alopecia areata. Overall study results and limits: Relative to normal scalp, lesional scalp, especially alopecia totalis/universalis, showed higher clonality. Mice showed TCR sharing more clearly than patients did, possibly owing to HLA.

Peripheral blood and lesional scalp punch biopsies came from alopecia areata patients. Looked up from germline, CDR1 is SEHNR and CDR2 is FQNEAQ (reference sequence). This CDR3 region has 14 residues. V gave up 4 bases and J gave up 3 bases; unmatched junction bases: 4. The sequencing template was cDNA reverse transcribed from extracted RNA. Data came from immunoSEQ multiplex PCR; TCRdb stores just in-frame clones and leaves some out. The sample includes 50,000 to 70,000 clones, around 47% of them seen just once. Regarding this clone: Its target is unknown.

This chain connects TRBV7-9 to TRBJ2-7; 9 nucleotides match TRBD2. The receptor's source is a human donor with alopecia areata. Sequenced: NKG2D-low CD8+ T cells sorted from blood. The CDR3 DNA follows: TGTGCCAGCAGCTCAAGCGGGAGGCGCTACGAGCAGTACTTC. The encoded protein is CASSSSGRRYEQYF.